The 9 T cell receptor beta chains given below trace back to one sample, sequenced in a study of patients and donors after allogeneic stem cell transplantation. TCRdb independently ran MiXCR on the RT-PCR reads; one entry per CDR3 protein. The sample has approximately 98,000 distinct CDR3 sequences; roughly 37% are singletons. The sample consisted of blood, either unsorted or a sorted T cell fraction (not recorded which). These receptors came from a human donor who was either an allogeneic HSCT recipient or a stem cell or donor lymphocyte infusion donor (not recorded which). It is not recorded whose cells these are; they may come from a transplant donor.

The rearrangement uses TRBV20-1 and TRBJ2-1, with D perhaps TRBD1 or TRBD2 (5 bases each). CDR3 length: 14 amino acids. The V gene's germline CDR1 is DFQATT and CDR2 SNEGSKA (reference sequence). With 6 bases removed from V and 2 bases from J, the gap between germline ends came to 14 bases. CDR3 nucleotide sequence: TGCAGTGCCTCCCGGGGCCGGGCCTACAATGAGCAGTTCTTC. Encoded protein: CSASRGRAYNEQFF.

This clonotype was seen a few times. The chain carries TRBV7-2 and TRBJ2-1; the D gene is possibly TRBD1 (6 bases). CDR1 is SGHTA and CDR2 is FQGNSA in the germline V gene. The V gene lost 5 bases and the J gene lost 6 bases, with 14 bases spanning the gap. This CDR3 is built from 14 residues. DNA for the CDR3: TGTGCCAGCAGCAAACCGGGACACCTCAATGAGCAGTTCTTC. This sequence encodes CASSKPGHLNEQFF.

This clonotype was recorded a few times. V gene TRBV6-5 combines with J gene TRBJ1-5, with 7 nucleotides matching TRBD1. Germline lookup yields CDR1 MNHEY and CDR2 SVGAGI. With 6 bases clipped from V and 7 bases from J, the junction kept 9 bases outside the gene matches. This CDR3 region has 14 residues. This CDR3 reads CASRRDRLGQPQHF. CDR3 nucleotides: TGTGCCAGCAGAAGGGACAGACTAGGGCAGCCCCAGCATTTT.

This clonotype has more than one count but fewer than ten. The CDR3: CASSVRAPPQETQYF. The DNA for the CDR3 is TGTGCCAGCAGCGTACGTGCTCCGCCCCAAGAGACCCAGTACTTC. The V call is TRBV11-2, the J call TRBJ2-5; the D is unclear. The V gene's germline CDR1 is SGHAT and CDR2 FQNNGV. The CDR3 is 15 residues long. V was clipped by 5 bases and J by 1 base, with 14 bases between them.

J is TRBJ1-5 and V is TRBV5-8; D is possibly TRBD1 (5 bases). Germline values: CDR1 SGHTS, CDR2 YDEGEE. V dropped 0 bases and J dropped 6 bases, with 10 bases sitting between them. The CDR3 has 14 residues. The CDR3 loop reads CASSLGGAAQPQHF. Written as DNA, the CDR3 is TGTGCCAGCAGCTTGGGAGGGGCGGCTCAGCCCCAGCATTTT.

This chain links TRBV6-6 with TRBJ1-4; D is perhaps TRBD1 (6 bases). Germline CDR1 reads MNHNY; CDR2 reads SVGAGI (reference sequence). CDR3 size: 15 residues. The V and J ends lost 7 bases and 1 base respectively, with 13 bases between them. The CDR3 loop is CASNNQGITNEKLFF. For the CDR3, the DNA is TGTGCCAGCAACAACCAGGGGATAACTAATGAAAAACTGTTTTTT.

The chain combines TRBV7-2 with TRBJ1-1; TRBD1 is a possible D gene (6 bases). V lost 6 bases and J lost 0, with 11 bases in between. CDR1 SGHTA and CDR2 FQGNSA come from the germline V gene. There are 14 residues in the CDR3. The CDR3 DNA reads TGTGCCAGCAGATCAGGACAGATGAACACTGAAGCTTTCTTT. It encodes CASRSGQMNTEAFF. Filled out from reference TRBV7-2 and TRBJ1-1, the complete variable domain reads GAGVSQSPSNKVTEKGKDVELRCDPISGHTALYWYRQSLGQGLEFLIYFQGNSAPDKSGLPSDRFSAERTGGSVSTLTIQRTQQEDSAVYLCASRSGQMNTEAFFGQGTRLTVV.

J is TRBJ1-1 and V is TRBV7-9, with no clear D. The CDR3 runs to 14 residues. Germline CDR1 SEHNR, CDR2 FQNEAQ (reference sequence). Trimming cost V 5 bases and J 0 bases, with 10 bases left between them. CDR3 in amino acids: CASSPAVMNTEAFF. CDR3 DNA: TGTGCCAGCAGCCCCGCAGTAATGAACACTGAAGCTTTCTTT.

This clonotype was observed a few times. This chain joins TRBV5-1 and TRBJ1-4; 10 nucleotides line up with TRBD1. The V segment lost 3 bases and the J segment 5 bases; nucleotides outside the gene matches: 4. Germline V gene lookup returns CDR1 SGHRS and CDR2 YFSETQ. This CDR3 contains 15 residues. CDR3 sequence: CASSSETGGNEKLFF. CDR3 sequence (DNA): TGCGCCAGCAGCTCCGAGACAGGGGGCAATGAAAAACTGTTTTTT.